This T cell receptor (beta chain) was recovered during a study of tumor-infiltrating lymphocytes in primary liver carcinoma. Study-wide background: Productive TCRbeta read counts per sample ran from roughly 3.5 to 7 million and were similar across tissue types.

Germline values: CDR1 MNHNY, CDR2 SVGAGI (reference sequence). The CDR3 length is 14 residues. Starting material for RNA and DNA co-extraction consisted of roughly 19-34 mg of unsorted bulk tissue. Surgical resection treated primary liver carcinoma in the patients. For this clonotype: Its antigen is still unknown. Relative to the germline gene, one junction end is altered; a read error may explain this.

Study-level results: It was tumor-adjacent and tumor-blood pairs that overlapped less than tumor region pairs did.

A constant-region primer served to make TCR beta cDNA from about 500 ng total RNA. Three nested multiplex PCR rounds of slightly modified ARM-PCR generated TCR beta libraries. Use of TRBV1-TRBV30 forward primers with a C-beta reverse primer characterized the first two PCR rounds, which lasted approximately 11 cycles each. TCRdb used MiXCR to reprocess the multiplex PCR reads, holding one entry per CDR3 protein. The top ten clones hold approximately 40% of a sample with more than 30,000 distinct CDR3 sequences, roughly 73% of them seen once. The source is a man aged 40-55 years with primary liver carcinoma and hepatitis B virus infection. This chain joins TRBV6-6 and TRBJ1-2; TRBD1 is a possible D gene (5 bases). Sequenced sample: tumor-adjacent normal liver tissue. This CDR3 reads CASRGGVINYGYIF. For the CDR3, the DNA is TGTGCCAGCAGAGGAGGGGTTATTAACTATGGCTACATCTTC.